The 30 T cell receptor beta chains given below trace back to one sample, sequenced in a study of T-cell reconstitution after alpha-beta-depleted transplantation in children (dated by TCRdb to the mid-2010s). The library was generated by PCR. The sample was run on an Illumina HiSeq 2500. TCR libraries were prepared with molecular barcoding, using unique molecular identifiers to normalize TCRbeta repertoire quantification. TCRdb passed the public sequencing reads through fastp at Q25 and MiXCR, retaining productive beta sequences. Every entry covers one CDR3 protein and lists the most common genes and DNA from its rows. In this sample the table shows around 370,000 distinct CDR3 sequences, 10% of which occur a single time. The ten top clones hold 2% to 3% of the sample. Sequenced here: PBMCs from the stem cell graft donor, sampled from the stem cell graft. These receptors originate from a human donor who donated a stem cell graft to a child with acute lymphoblastic leukemia.

Many counts were recorded for this clonotype. The chain has TRBV29-1 and TRBJ2-3, with D possibly called TRBD1 or TRBD2 (6 bases each). CDR1 SQVTM and CDR2 ANQGSEA come from the germline V gene. V dropped 1 base and J dropped 9 bases, with 8 bases sitting between them. The length of the CDR3 is 11 residues. CDR3 sequence reads: CSVEVGGTQYF. The DNA for the CDR3 is TGCAGCGTTGAAGTGGGGGGCACGCAGTATTTT.

This clonotype was seen many times. The rearrangement links TRBV2 to TRBJ2-1, with 7 bases matching TRBD2. This CDR3 spans 16 amino acids. The J segment lost 1 base and the V segment lost 4 bases, leaving 7 bases of the junction unmatched. From germline, CDR1 is SNHLY and CDR2 FYNNEI. The CDR3 protein is CASSGSLGGSYNEQFF. CDR3 coding DNA: TGTGCCAGCAGTGGGTCACTGGGAGGGTCCTACAATGAGCAGTTCTTC.

The table lists this clonotype with a few counts. The rearrangement links TRBV29-1 to TRBJ1-1, with 7 nucleotides matching TRBD1. Trimming removed 6 bases from V and 1 base from J; junction bases left unmatched: 5. The CDR3 loop spans 13 amino acids. Germline V gene data show CDR1 as SQVTM and CDR2 as ANQGSEA. The CDR3: CSVPGQSNTEAFF. The CDR3 DNA reads TGCAGCGTGCCGGGACAGTCGAACACTGAAGCTTTCTTT.

The DNA for the CDR3 is TGTGCCAGCAGCGTAGCGGTTAGCGGGAGGTTTTCCAATGAGCAGTTCTTC. This codes for CASSVAVSGRFSNEQFF. V usage is TRBV9 and J usage is TRBJ2-1; 10 bases are a match to TRBD2. This CDR3 spans 17 amino acids. V gave up 0 bases and J gave up 6 bases; unmatched junction bases: 9. Germline V CDR1 and CDR2: SGDLS, YYNGEE.

The chain has TRBV5-4 and TRBJ1-5; D gene ambiguous. CDR1 is SGHNT, CDR2 YYREEE, per germline (reference sequence). Trimming removed 6 bases at V and 2 bases at J, with 12 bases between. The CDR3 contains 14 residues. The CDR3 protein is CASTGENGNQPQHF. For the CDR3, the DNA is TGTGCCAGCACCGGGGAGAATGGCAATCAGCCCCAGCATTTT.

This clonotype has just a few counts. The gene calls are TRBV7-8 and TRBJ2-7, with a weak D call TRBD1 (7 bases). Germline assignment: CDR1 SGHVS and CDR2 FQNEAQ. The CDR3 contains 15 residues. Trimming removed 0 bases at V and 5 bases at J, with 14 bases between. CDR3 sequence: CASSLAQGGWNEQYF. Written as DNA, the CDR3 is TGTGCCAGCAGCTTAGCGCAGGGGGGTTGGAACGAGCAGTACTTC.

This clonotype was picked up many times. V is TRBV27 and J is TRBJ2-7, with D possibly TRBD1 on 5 matching bases. Trimming stripped 5 bases from V and 1 base from J, with 18 bases between. Germline lookup yields CDR1 MNHEY and CDR2 SMNVEV (reference sequence). The CDR3 has 16 residues. Here the CDR3 DNA reads TGTGCCAGCAGTCTAAGGGGCCCGGGCAATTCCTACGAGCAGTACTTC. It translates to CASSLRGPGNSYEQYF.

J is TRBJ2-1 and V is TRBV12-3 or TRBV12-4, with D perhaps being TRBD1 or TRBD2 (5 bases each). CDR3 length: 16 amino acids. V shed 5 bases and J shed 5 bases, with 19 bases lying between them. The CDR3 reads CASSPPPGPFHNEQFF. The CDR3 DNA follows: TGTGCCAGCAGTCCACCTCCGGGACCCTTTCACAATGAGCAGTTCTTC.

The sample holds many counts of this clonotype. The chain carries TRBV20-1 and TRBJ2-5; 10 bases agree with TRBD1. The ends lost 0 bases at V and 5 bases at J; junction bases unmatched: 9. CDR3 size: 16 residues. Per germline, CDR1 DFQATT and CDR2 SNEGSKA (reference sequence). This chain's CDR3 is CSARESGQGFGETQYF. The DNA of the CDR3 is TGCAGTGCTAGAGAGTCGGGACAGGGGTTCGGGGAGACCCAGTACTTC.

This clonotype was observed a few times. The genes are TRBV4-2 and TRBJ2-1; 7 bases agree with TRBD2. Per the germline V gene, CDR1 is LGHNA and CDR2 is YNFKEQ. After removal of 4 bases from V and 4 bases from J, the junction contained 10 bases not matched to a gene. The CDR3 runs 16 residues. The CDR3 sequence is CASSPDRAGAYNEQFF. The CDR3 DNA sequence: TGTGCCAGCAGCCCAGACCGGGCGGGAGCTTACAATGAGCAGTTCTTC.

This clonotype was recorded a few times. DNA of the CDR3: TGTGCCACCGGACGGGGACTAGCGGGAGGGCCTAGCAGGACCTACAATGAGCAGTTCTTC. It translates to CATGRGLAGGPSRTYNEQFF. The V gene is TRBV11-1, the J gene TRBJ2-1, with TRBD2 matching over 16 bases. The CDR3 is made up of 20 amino acids. Germline CDR1 reads SGHAT; CDR2 reads FQDESV (reference sequence). V lost 10 bases and J lost 2; bases outside the gene matches: 17.

This clonotype was seen ten or more times. The rearrangement links TRBV18 to TRBJ2-5; D unclear. V was shortened by 3 bases and J by 0 bases, with 5 bases between the two germline ends. This CDR3 has 13 amino acids. Looked up from germline, CDR1 is KGHSH and CDR2 is LQKENI. This CDR3 reads CASSPPYQETQYF. CDR3 nucleotides: TGTGCCAGCTCACCCCCGTACCAAGAGACCCAGTACTTC.

This clonotype was observed at least ten times. This CDR3 reads CASSPRTDTQYF. CDR3 coding DNA: TGTGCCAGCAGTCCTCGCACAGATACGCAGTATTTT. J is TRBJ2-3 and V is TRBV7-9; D remains unclear. The CDR3 has 12 amino acids. Trimming left V 6 bases short and J 1 base short, with 5 bases between. Germline CDR1 reads SEHNR; CDR2 reads FQNEAQ (reference sequence).

The genes are TRBV10-3 and TRBJ1-1, with D perhaps TRBD1 (5 bases). Germline V lookup: CDR1 ENHRY, CDR2 SYGVKD. The CDR3 has 15 residues. With 3 bases removed from V and 0 bases from J, the gap between germline ends came to 11 bases. For the CDR3, the DNA is TGTGCCATCAGTGAAGGTGGGGCCCTGAACACTGAAGCTTTCTTT. It codes for CAISEGGALNTEAFF.

This clonotype came up many times. The chain couples TRBV9 to TRBJ2-3; 8 bases match TRBD1. Germline lookup yields CDR1 SGDLS and CDR2 YYNGEE. The V segment lost 4 bases and the J segment 2 bases; nucleotides outside the gene matches: 9. This CDR3 is built from 16 residues. CDR3 amino acids: CASSTPGTGVTDTQYF. The CDR3 bases are TGTGCCAGCAGCACCCCCGGGACAGGAGTCACAGATACGCAGTATTTT.

This clonotype was detected ten times or more. This chain links TRBV29-1 with TRBJ2-3; 10 bases match TRBD1. Germline lookup yields CDR1 SQVTM and CDR2 ANQGSEA. V lost 6 bases to trimming and J lost 4 bases; unmatched junction nucleotides: 7. The CDR3 has 14 amino acids. The DNA for the CDR3 is TGCAGCGTCCTGACAGGGGGCGATTCAGATACGCAGTATTTT. Amino acids: CSVLTGGDSDTQYF.

This clonotype has at least ten counts. V usage is TRBV11-2 and J usage is TRBJ2-2; TRBD1 is a possible D gene (6 bases). Trimming removed 6 bases at V and 4 bases at J, with 21 bases between. The CDR3 runs 17 residues. CDR1 SGHAT and CDR2 FQNNGV come from the germline V gene. The CDR3 nucleotides are TGTGCCAGCAGTCGACACATCAGGGGCGAACCCACCGGGGAGCTGTTTTTT. Protein product: CASSRHIRGEPTGELFF.

The table lists this clonotype with a few counts. This chain links TRBV5-5 with TRBJ1-1; the match to TRBD1 covers 8 bases. Germline assignment: CDR1 SGHKS and CDR2 YYEKEE (reference sequence). This CDR3 is 15 amino acids long. V was pared by 5 bases and J by 0 bases, with 6 bases of the junction left unmatched. The CDR3 loop reads CASRTGAGLNTEAFF. CDR3 coding DNA: TGTGCCAGCAGGACAGGGGCAGGGCTGAACACTGAAGCTTTCTTT.

This clonotype appeared a few times. V and J are TRBV10-3 and TRBJ2-7; perhaps D is TRBD1 or TRBD2 (5 bases each). The length of the CDR3 is 12 residues. Between the trimmed V and J ends, which lost 7 bases and 2 bases, there was a span of 9 bases. CDR1 and CDR2 from the germline V gene are ENHRY and SYGVKD. DNA for the CDR3: TGTGCCATCATGAGAGGGGCCTACGAGCAGTACTTC. It is translated as CAIMRGAYEQYF.

The V and J genes are TRBV11-1 and TRBJ2-7; 11 bases fit TRBD2. V was pared by 4 bases and J by 4 bases, with 6 bases of the junction left unmatched. This CDR3 has 15 amino acids. Germline V gives CDR1 SGHAT, CDR2 FQDESV (reference sequence). The CDR3, as DNA: TGTGCCAGCAGCTCGGAGAGGACTAGCGGGTACGAGCAGTACTTC. Translation gives CASSSERTSGYEQYF.

The chain employs TRBV20-1 and TRBJ1-2; D call uncertain. CDR3 size: 9 residues. Germline V CDR1 and CDR2: DFQATT, SNEGSKA (reference sequence). CDR3 amino acids: CKLNYGYTF. DNA for the CDR3: TGCAAGTTAAACTATGGCTACACCTTC.

This clonotype was recorded a few times. The chain employs TRBV7-2 and TRBJ1-3; D gene unclear. The CDR3 contains 14 residues. The germline CDR1 and CDR2 sequences are SGHTA and FQGNSA. Between the trimmed V and J ends, which lost 1 base and 2 bases, there was a span of 6 bases. The CDR3 here is CASSLGPTGNTIYF. CDR3 nucleotides: TGTGCCAGCAGCTTAGGACCAACTGGAAACACCATATATTTT.

Many counts were recorded for this clonotype. The gene calls are TRBV5-1 and TRBJ2-7; the D gene is possibly TRBD2 (6 bases). Germline CDR1 reads SGHRS; CDR2 reads YFSETQ. The V gene lost 4 bases and the J gene lost 3 bases, with 11 bases spanning the gap. CDR3 length equals 13 residues. CDR3 residues: CASSGTGNYEQYF. In DNA form, the CDR3 reads TGCGCCAGCAGCGGGACTGGTAACTACGAGCAGTACTTC.

J is TRBJ2-1 and V is TRBV7-3, with 8 bases that match TRBD2. The CDR3 covers 15 residues. CDR1 is SGHTA, CDR2 FQGTGA, per germline. V lost 2 bases, J lost 7 bases, and 7 bases stayed unmatched. The CDR3 reads CASSLGLANSNEQFF. The CDR3 nucleotides read TGTGCCAGCAGCTTAGGACTAGCAAATTCGAATGAGCAGTTCTTC.

A few counts support this clonotype. V and J are TRBV29-1 and TRBJ1-2; D remains ambiguous. The CDR3 runs 11 residues. Trimming left V 6 bases short and J 6 bases short, with 11 bases between. The germline gives CDR1 SQVTM, CDR2 ANQGSEA. The CDR3 DNA is TGCAGCGTGGTAAAGGACGATGGCTACACCTTC. Protein product: CSVVKDDGYTF.

This clonotype has at least ten counts. The rearrangement joins TRBV20-1 to TRBJ2-2; TRBD2 aligns across 8 bases. This CDR3 spans 16 amino acids. Germline CDR1 reads DFQATT; CDR2 reads SNEGSKA (reference sequence). V shed 0 bases, J shed 7 bases, and the junction held 10 bases outside the gene matches. CDR3 loop: CSARDPGRALIGELFF. As DNA, the CDR3 is TGCAGTGCTAGAGACCCCGGGAGGGCCCTCATCGGGGAGCTGTTTTTT.

There are a few counts of this clonotype. The chain joins TRBV5-6 to TRBJ2-7; a possible D gene is TRBD2 (6 bases). Per the germline V gene, CDR1 is SGHDT and CDR2 is YYEEEE. This CDR3 spans 15 amino acids. The V and J ends lost 2 bases and 4 bases respectively, with 16 bases between them. The CDR3 region is CASSFTSGASYEQYF. For the CDR3, the DNA is TGTGCCAGCAGCTTTACCTCGGGAGCTTCATACGAGCAGTACTTC.

The J gene is TRBJ2-1, the V gene TRBV20-1; 8 bases map to TRBD2. Germline CDR1 is DFQATT and CDR2 is SNEGSKA (reference sequence). V was clipped by 1 base and J by 9 bases; unmatched bases: 11. This CDR3 contains 15 residues. The CDR3 DNA sequence: TGCAGTGCTAGAGGTGGAGCGGGAGCCCCGGGTGAGCAGTTCTTC. It specifies CSARGGAGAPGEQFF.

The gene calls are TRBV10-3 and TRBJ1-4, with D unclear. The length of the CDR3 is 15 residues. Germline V CDR1 and CDR2: ENHRY, SYGVKD. V was cut by 4 bases and J by 0 bases, with 9 bases left in between. For the CDR3, the DNA is TGTGCCATCAGTGCCTCGGGATCAACTAATGAAAAACTGTTTTTT. Residues: CAISASGSTNEKLFF.

The rearrangement uses TRBV20-1 and TRBJ1-4, with a possible D match to TRBD1 (5 bases). This CDR3 has 14 residues. CDR1 DFQATT and CDR2 SNEGSKA come from the germline V gene (reference sequence). V dropped 0 bases and J dropped 8 bases, with 13 bases sitting between them. CDR3 sequence: CSARDKQGREKLFF. CDR3 in DNA: TGCAGTGCTAGAGATAAGCAGGGACGGGAAAAACTGTTTTTT.